The sequence of this T cell receptor (beta chain) was determined in a study of PD-L1 blockade in urothelial cancer. Germline lookup yields CDR1 SGHDN and CDR2 FVKESK. The CDR3 length is 17 residues. V lost 4 bases to trimming and J lost 3 bases, with 22 bases between them. What went into each PCR as a spike was synthetic TCR analog templates. Libraries were prepared by immunoSEQ multiplex PCR; TCRdb keeps only in-frame clonotypes and omits some of them. Of roughly 120,000 clones listed, 91% were seen once; the top ten hold approximately 3.5%. The time point here: peripheral blood 6 weeks after treatment start.

The specimen comprised PBMCs, sampled around atezolizumab (anti-PD-L1) treatment. This chain uses TRBV14 with TRBJ2-7; D is uncertain. This receptor was identified in a man in his 60s with urothelial cancer. The CDR3 loop reads CASSLIPPRLGDYEQYF. CDR3 DNA sequence: TGTGCCAGCAGCCTTATCCCCCCCCGCCTCGGAGACTACGAGCAGTACTTC.